This TCR beta chain was profiled in a study of cytomegalovirus exposure and HLA in healthy donors. The PCR was carried out with 60 Vbeta primers and 13 Jbeta primers. Clones were read by immunoSEQ multiplex PCR, and TCRdb kept only the in-frame ones, dropping some. The sample gives 95,000 to 150,000 clones, around 80% of which show up once; 2.1% is in the top ten. The CDR3 extends over 14 amino acids. In germline, CDR1 is LNHNV, CDR2 YYDKDF (reference sequence). V was clipped by 6 bases and J by 2 bases, with 14 bases between them. Concerning this clone itself: The antigen is undetermined.

Study-wide results and caveats: A few chains tied to CMV proved CMV antigen-specific in vitro. Based on reports, TCR beta sequences accurately predicted HLA-A and HLA-B alleles for most subjects. Certain indistinguishable V segments, among them TRBV6-2 and TRBV6-3, were excluded.

The TCR originated in a man in his thirties or forties in good health and CMV-seronegative. Sequenced material: PBMCs. The chain combines TRBV15 with TRBJ2-7; D might be TRBD2 (5 bases). For the CDR3, the DNA is TGTGCCACCAGAACTTCTAGCACGGCCTACGAGCAGTACTTC. As protein: CATRTSSTAYEQYF.